The present T cell receptor beta chain was sequenced within a study of post-analysis software for immune sequencing data. Study-level points and caveats: There were roughly 5 TRBV segments more frequent in patients than controls, and TRBV5-6, TRBV5-1 and TRBV20-1 were among them.

In this sample, this clonotype turned up a few times. The antigen is undetermined. The TCR beta cDNA libraries carried unique molecular identifiers. TCRdb re-called the PCR reads through MiXCR, storing one row per CDR3 protein. The sample shows hundreds of thousands of distinct CDR3 sequences, more than 50% of them seen only once. This CDR3 contains 14 residues. V was trimmed by 3 bases and J by 1 base, leaving 9 bases between them. The chain recombines TRBV12-3 or TRBV12-4 with TRBJ2-5, with D hard to call. The sample consisted of blood. The TCR sequence derives from a girl aged 2-10 years with multiple sclerosis. CDR3 sequence (DNA): TGTGCCAGCAGTTTCTTAGGCCGCCAAGAGACCCAGTACTTC. It codes for CASSFLGRQETQYF.